This is a list of T cell receptor beta chains from one sample in a study of cytomegalovirus exposure and HLA in healthy donors. Assay: immunoSEQ multiplex PCR; the TCRdb copy retains only in-frame clones and omits some. In the table there are 200,000 to 250,000 clones, approximately 82% of which are singletons. The sequencing sample was made of PBMCs. Source of these receptors: a woman between 18 and 30 years old in good health and CMV-seronegative. CDR3s include the opening cysteine and the closing phenylalanine or tryptophan. A D gene is named only where the DNA matches it firmly. Clone sizes are given selectively: once, few, many, or a class where the clone is expanded.

j_call	v_call	clone_size	d_call	cdr3_aa	cdr3_nt
TRBJ1-2	TRBV5-1	-	-	CASSLGVNYGYTF	TGCGCCAGCAGCTTAGGGGTTAACTATGGCTACACCTTC
TRBJ1-2	TRBV7-9	few	-	CASSLVQGGYTF	TGTGCCAGCAGCTTAGTTCAGGGTGGCTACACCTTC
TRBJ2-2	TRBV7-3	-	-	CASNPTGRANTGELFF	TGTGCCAGCAACCCGACCGGGCGCGCGAACACCGGGGAGCTGTTTTTT
TRBJ2-5	TRBV15	-	-	CATSRDGPSGGETQYF	TGTGCCACCAGCCGAGACGGGCCCAGCGGTGGGGAGACCCAGTACTTC
TRBJ1-2	TRBV29-1	-	-	CSVERARGYTF	TGCAGCGTTGAAAGGGCCCGTGGCTACACCTTC
TRBJ2-7	TRBV9	-	-	CASSDDGESSYEQYF	TGTGCCAGCAGTGACGACGGAGAGAGCTCCTACGAGCAGTACTTC
TRBJ1-3	TRBV6-5	-	-	CASSPLQGNTIYF	TGTGCCAGCAGTCCACTCCAGGGAAACACCATATATTTT
TRBJ1-1	TRBV5-4	once	-	CASSLGVAGRRDTEAFF	TGTGCCAGCAGCTTGGGTGTGGCAGGTCGGAGGGACACTGAAGCTTTCTTT
TRBJ2-6	TRBV18	-	-	CASSLQGGPPGANVLTF	TGTGCCAGCTCACTTCAGGGGGGACCTCCTGGGGCCAACGTCCTGACTTTC
TRBJ2-3	TRBV4-1	-	TRBD1	CASSQLSGQGNADTQYF	TGCGCCAGCAGCCAATTAAGTGGACAGGGGAACGCAGATACGCAGTATTTT
TRBJ1-3	TRBV28	-	-	CASSLPQGGSGNTIYF	TGTGCCAGCAGTTTACCCCAGGGAGGAAGTGGAAACACCATATATTTT
TRBJ1-6	TRBV4-1	few	-	CASSPTQLLGSPLHF	TGCGCCAGCAGCCCCACACAGCTATTAGGTTCACCCCTCCACTTT
TRBJ1-4	TRBV2	-	TRBD1	CASRGTGLGEKLFF	TGTGCCAGCAGGGGGACAGGGCTGGGGGAAAAACTGTTTTTT
TRBJ1-4	TRBV2	once	-	CASRRGDATNEKLFF	TGTGCCAGCAGGAGAGGGGATGCAACTAATGAAAAACTGTTTTTT
TRBJ1-3	TRBV5-1	-	-	CASGSGNTIYF	TGCGCCAGCGGATCTGGAAACACCATATATTTT
TRBJ1-6	TRBV19	-	-	CASSMLDSPLHF	TGTGCCAGTAGTATGTTAGATTCACCCCTCCACTTT
TRBJ2-1	TRBV28	-	TRBD2	CASSSGREDSNNEQFF	TGTGCCAGCAGTTCGGGGCGGGAGGATTCGAACAATGAGCAGTTCTTC
TRBJ2-6	TRBV2	-	TRBD2	CASTPGGFGANVLTF	TGTGCCAGCACCCCCGGGGGGTTTGGGGCCAACGTCCTGACTTTC
TRBJ2-6	TRBV27	-	-	CASSLGRRSSGANVLTF	TGTGCCAGCAGTTTAGGGCGCAGGTCCTCTGGGGCCAACGTCCTGACTTTC
TRBJ1-2	TRBV6-1	-	TRBD1	CASSLGQGAGGYTF	TGTGCCAGCAGTTTGGGACAGGGGGCTGGTGGCTACACCTTC
TRBJ2-3	TRBV27	-	-	CASSPISSTDTQYF	TGTGCCAGCAGTCCTATTAGCAGCACAGATACGCAGTATTTT
TRBJ1-2	TRBV27	-	TRBD1	CASSLEGTGTIANYGYTF	TGTGCCAGCAGTTTAGAGGGGACAGGGACGATTGCTAACTATGGCTACACCTTC
TRBJ1-3	TRBV4-2	-	-	CASSPLGAGNTIYF	TGTGCCAGCAGCCCTCTCGGAGCTGGAAACACCATATATTTT
TRBJ2-3	TRBV11-2	-	-	CASSLDGAFADTQYF	TGTGCCAGCAGCTTAGACGGCGCTTTCGCAGATACGCAGTATTTT
TRBJ1-4	TRBV4-2	-	-	CASSQDKSEKLFF	TGTGCCAGCAGCCAAGATAAGAGTGAAAAACTGTTTTTT
TRBJ2-3	TRBV7-2	-	-	CASSLSRSPDTQYF	TGTGCCAGCAGCTTATCCCGGTCCCCAGATACGCAGTATTTT
TRBJ2-1	TRBV28	-	TRBD2	CASSLAGGPSSYNEQFF	TGTGCCAGCAGTTTAGCGGGAGGGCCCTCGTCCTACAATGAGCAGTTCTTC
TRBJ2-7	TRBV7-9	-	TRBD2	CASSPGWTSEDEQYF	TGTGCCAGCAGTCCGGGTTGGACTAGCGAGGACGAGCAGTACTTC
TRBJ1-1	TRBV5-6	-	-	CASSWGPRGDEAFF	TGTGCCAGCAGCTGGGGACCGCGGGGGGATGAAGCTTTCTTT
TRBJ1-2	TRBV6-5	-	-	CASSLAANYGYTF	TGTGCCAGCAGTCTGGCCGCTAACTATGGCTACACCTTC
TRBJ2-3	TRBV5-1	-	-	CASSLQGSRTDTQYF	TGCGCCAGCAGCTTACAGGGCTCCCGCACAGATACGCAGTATTTT